The 30 T cell receptor beta chains in this list originate from one sample, sequenced in a study of blood T cell repertoires in COVID-19 (dated by TCRdb to about 2020). The method behind the library was the immunoSEQ multiplex PCR assay. This is the immuneACCESS table as TCRdb keeps it, with only in-frame sequences that have V and J called. A part of the clones is gone; compared with another copy, unresolved V genes explain less than half, and the rest is unexplained. Present in this sample are some 120,000 clones, about 85% of which were seen just once. 25% to 30% of the sample belongs to the ten largest clones. What was sequenced was peripheral blood. These receptors originate from a woman older than 75 with acute or convalescent COVID-19.

The V and J genes are TRBV6-2 or TRBV6-3 and TRBJ2-5; the D is unclear. V lost 6 bases to trimming and J lost 5 bases, with 13 bases between them. CDR1 is MNHEY and CDR2 is SVGEGT in the germline V gene. The CDR3 is 13 residues long. The CDR3 protein is CASSLNSRETQYF. The CDR3 region has the DNA TGTGCCAGCAGCTTGAATAGCCGGGAGACCCAGTACTTC.

This clone was observed once. The rearrangement joins TRBV18 to TRBJ1-5; D is unclear. With 6 bases removed from V and 6 bases from J, the gap between germline ends came to 12 bases. The germline gives CDR1 KGHSH, CDR2 LQKENI. The CDR3 loop spans 13 amino acids. The CDR3 region is CASSRGTSQPQHF. CDR3 in DNA: TGTGCCAGCTCCCGCGGTACGAGTCAGCCCCAGCATTTT.

The chain recombines TRBV5-1 with TRBJ2-3; weak D call: TRBD2 (6 bases). The germline V gene encodes CDR1 SGHRS and CDR2 YFSETQ. The V and J ends lost 7 bases and 6 bases respectively, with 12 bases between them. The CDR3 has 12 amino acids. For the CDR3, the DNA is TGCGCCAGCTCCGGGGGTTACGATACGCAGTATTTT. Its translation: CASSGGYDTQYF. Based on the CDR3 plus reference TRBV5-1 and TRBJ2-3, the full variable domain is KAGVTQTPRYLIKTRGQQVTLSCSPISGHRSVSWYQQTPGQGLQFLFEYFSETQRNKGNFPGRFSGRQFSNSRSEMNVSTLELGDSALYLCASSGGYDTQYFGPGTRLTVL.

The gene calls are TRBV4-2 and TRBJ2-5; 8 bases line up with TRBD2. CDR3 length equals 16 residues. Trimming removed 7 bases from V and 1 base from J; junction bases left unmatched: 11. Germline V gene lookup returns CDR1 LGHNA and CDR2 YNFKEQ. CDR3 DNA sequence: TGTGCCAGCATTCTCCCAGGGCGGGGGGTCCAAGAGACCCAGTACTTC. Translation gives CASILPGRGVQETQYF.

The chain employs TRBV5-4 and TRBJ1-1; D might be TRBD1 (5 bases). Germline CDR1 is SGHNT and CDR2 is YYREEE (reference sequence). There are 12 residues in the CDR3. The V gene lost 1 base and the J gene lost 7 bases, with 8 bases spanning the gap. The DNA of the CDR3 is TGTGCCAGCAGCTTGTGGGGCGGTGAAGCTTTCTTT. Its translation is CASSLWGGEAFF.

The rearrangement links TRBV4-3 to TRBJ1-2, with no clear D. Germline assignment: CDR1 LGHNA and CDR2 YSLEER. Trimming left V 4 bases short and J 3 bases short, with 15 bases between. CDR3 length: 15 residues. The CDR3 loop reads CASSRLSAGDYGYTF. In nucleotides, the CDR3 is TGCGCCAGCAGCCGGCTTTCGGCCGGGGACTATGGCTACACCTTC.

The gene calls are TRBV2 and TRBJ1-1; unclear D gene. V lost 7 bases, J lost 0 bases, and 6 bases lay in between. CDR3 length: 12 amino acids. Germline CDR1 and CDR2: SNHLY and FYNNEI. The CDR3 here is CASNPMNTEAFF. The DNA for the CDR3 is TGTGCCAGCAATCCCATGAACACTGAAGCTTTCTTT.

V usage is TRBV4-2 and J usage is TRBJ1-2, with TRBD1 matching 10 bases. The CDR3 is 15 amino acids. Germline CDR1 and CDR2: LGHNA and YNFKEQ. After removal of 3 bases from V and 6 bases from J, the junction contained 7 bases not matched to a gene. This CDR3 reads CASSHTGQGGNGYTF. The CDR3 nucleotides are TGTGCCAGCAGCCATACAGGACAGGGGGGAAATGGCTACACCTTC.

This chain links TRBV7-3 with TRBJ1-2, with a tentative D call TRBD1 (5 bases). Trimming removed 4 bases from V and 7 bases from J, with 13 bases in between. Germline V CDR1 and CDR2: SGHTA, FQGTGA. This CDR3 is built from 13 residues. The CDR3 sequence: CASSSSGTTGYTF. CDR3 nucleotides: TGTGCCAGCAGCTCGTCCGGGACTACTGGCTACACCTTC.

The chain couples TRBV4-2 to TRBJ2-3; 7 nucleotides align to TRBD2. Trimming cost V 1 base and J 6 bases; bases outside gene matches: 7. The germline CDR1 and CDR2 sequences are LGHNA and YNFKEQ. This CDR3 contains 15 residues. This CDR3 reads CASSQVAGAADTQYF. The DNA for the CDR3 is TGTGCCAGCAGCCAAGTAGCGGGTGCGGCTGATACGCAGTATTTT.

This chain joins TRBV5-4 and TRBJ2-5; D is perhaps TRBD2 (6 bases). The CDR3 loop spans 15 amino acids. The V and J ends lost 2 bases and 2 bases respectively, with 13 bases between them. The germline CDR1 and CDR2 sequences are SGHNT and YYREEE (reference sequence). CDR3 nucleotide sequence: TGTGCCAGCAGCTTAGGCACAGGAGGGCAAGAGACCCAGTACTTC. This translates into CASSLGTGGQETQYF.

The chain employs TRBV9 and TRBJ1-1; 9 bases align to TRBD1. Trimming at V came to 3 bases and at J to 4 bases, leaving 7 bases not matched to a gene. The CDR3 has 15 residues. CDR1 is SGDLS, CDR2 YYNGEE, per germline. Here the CDR3 DNA reads TGTGCCAGCAGCGCCCGACAGGGGGGCAGCACTGAAGCTTTCTTT. Translation: CASSARQGGSTEAFF. Full variable domain (rest looked up from reference TRBV9 and TRBJ1-1): DSGVTQTPKHLITATGQRVTLRCSPRSGDLSVYWYQQSLDQGLQFLIQYYNGEERAKGNILERFSAQQFPDLHSELNLSSLELGDSALYFCASSARQGGSTEAFFGQGTRLTVV.

V is TRBV11-2 and J is TRBJ1-2; D perhaps matches TRBD1 (6 bases). CDR1 and CDR2 (germline): SGHAT, FQNNGV. V shed 4 bases and J shed 5 bases, with 20 bases lying between them. The CDR3 covers 16 residues. CDR3 coding DNA: TGTGCCAGCAGCTCAACTAAGGACAGCGTCGTTTATGGCTACACCTTC. Translation gives CASSSTKDSVVYGYTF.

The chain joins TRBV6-5 to TRBJ2-6; 8 bases map to TRBD1. The J segment lost 0 bases and the V segment lost 8 bases, leaving 3 bases of the junction unmatched. This CDR3 comprises 15 residues. Germline CDR1 MNHEY, CDR2 SVGAGI. This chain's CDR3 is CASATGASGANVLTF. The CDR3 DNA follows: TGTGCCAGCGCGACAGGGGCCTCTGGGGCCAACGTCCTGACTTTC.

The chain combines TRBV7-2 with TRBJ1-1; D unclear. The germline V gene has CDR1 SGHTA and CDR2 FQGNSA. There are 14 residues in the CDR3. Trimming left V 0 bases short and J 1 base short, with 6 bases between. In DNA, the CDR3 is TGTGCCAGCAGCTTAGCCAGGCGGAACACTGAAGCTTTCTTT. Its translation is CASSLARRNTEAFF.

V usage is TRBV10-3 and J usage is TRBJ1-1; TRBD1 matches 7 bases. The CDR3 has 13 amino acids. Germline CDR1 and CDR2: ENHRY and SYGVKD. After removal of 7 bases from V and 1 base from J, the junction contained 3 bases not matched to a gene. This chain's CDR3 is CAIKGQPNTEAFF. The CDR3, as DNA: TGTGCCATCAAGGGACAGCCGAACACTGAAGCTTTCTTT.

The rearrangement links TRBV9 to TRBJ1-1; 7 nucleotides agree with TRBD1. The CDR3 extends over 15 amino acids. With V trimmed by 4 bases and J by 1 base, 7 bases remained unmatched. CDR1 and CDR2 (germline): SGDLS, YYNGEE. CDR3 amino acids: CASSRLGQSNTEAFF. The CDR3 DNA is TGTGCCAGCAGCCGATTGGGACAGTCGAACACTGAAGCTTTCTTT.

The gene calls are TRBV12-3 or TRBV12-4 and TRBJ1-1, with no clear D. The CDR3 is 13 amino acids. The ends were cut back, 4 bases at V and 0 bases at J, with 6 bases in the middle. The CDR3 loop reads CASSSEMNTEAFF. CDR3 coding DNA: TGTGCCAGCAGTTCGGAGATGAACACTGAAGCTTTCTTT.

This clone was detected once. The chain combines TRBV5-4 with TRBJ2-1; maybe TRBD1 (5 bases). The CDR3 spans 15 residues. Germline assignment: CDR1 SGHNT and CDR2 YYREEE (reference sequence). V lost 0 bases and J lost 3, with 10 bases in between. The CDR3: CASSLAGNIYNEQFF. The DNA for the CDR3 is TGTGCCAGCAGCTTGGCAGGGAATATCTACAATGAGCAGTTCTTC.

This clone occurred once. The rearrangement links TRBV18 to TRBJ1-6, with D hard to call. V dropped 0 bases and J dropped 5 bases, with 8 bases sitting between them. CDR3 length: 15 amino acids. Germline values: CDR1 KGHSH, CDR2 LQKENI. CDR3 coding DNA: TGTGCCAGCTCACCACCGGGCATAGATAATTCACCCCTCCACTTT. Protein product: CASSPPGIDNSPLHF.

Turning to this clone: Sequence at one end of the junction differs from germline and may be a read error. The CDR3 spells CASSLSWGRTGISSPLHF. The CDR3 DNA reads TGTGCTAGCAGTTTATCGTGGGGTCGGACGGGGATTAGTTCACCCCTCCACTTT. The rearrangement uses TRBV27 and TRBJ1-6; no clear D gene. Germline CDR1 reads MNHEY; CDR2 reads SMNVEV (reference sequence). The CDR3 extends over 18 amino acids.

V and J are TRBV6-5 and TRBJ1-1; a weak D match, TRBD1 (5 bases). V was clipped by 6 bases and J by 4 bases, with 18 bases between them. The CDR3 contains 15 residues. Germline V gene data show CDR1 as MNHEY and CDR2 as SVGAGI. The CDR3 region is CASRTKQVVSTEAFF. The CDR3 bases are TGTGCCAGCAGGACAAAACAGGTGGTGAGCACTGAAGCTTTCTTT.

The genes are TRBV11-2 and TRBJ1-1, with D hard to call. CDR1 and CDR2 from the germline V gene are SGHAT and FQNNGV. Trimming stripped 5 bases from V and 3 bases from J, with 10 bases between. The length of the CDR3 is 13 residues. CDR3 in DNA: TGTGCCAGCAGCCAGAGGGAGTACACTGAAGCTTTCTTT. This codes for CASSQREYTEAFF.

The chain combines TRBV6-5 with TRBJ2-7; the D is unclear. Germline values: CDR1 MNHEY, CDR2 SVGAGI. This CDR3 region has 11 residues. Trimming took off 4 bases at V and 4 bases at J, with 5 bases between the two ends. Here the CDR3 DNA reads TGTGCCAGCAGTTCTCTGTACGAGCAGTACTTC. Protein product: CASSSLYEQYF.

This sequence joins TRBV15 and TRBJ2-1, with 9 positions matching TRBD1. This CDR3 has 15 residues. J gave up 0 bases and V 5 bases, and 2 bases lay outside the gene matches. Germline CDR1 is LNHNV and CDR2 is YYDKDF (reference sequence). For the CDR3, the DNA is TGTGCCACCAGCCACAGGGGGCTCTCCTACAATGAGCAGTTCTTC. This encodes CATSHRGLSYNEQFF.

This clone was detected a few times. This chain uses TRBV19 with TRBJ1-5, with 7 bases lining up with TRBD1. The CDR3 covers 13 residues. Germline assignment: CDR1 LNHDA and CDR2 SQIVND (reference sequence). V lost 6 bases to trimming and J lost 5 bases; unmatched junction nucleotides: 4. For the CDR3, the DNA is TGTGCCAGTAGACAAGACAGGGATCAGCCCCAGCATTTT. Translated, it gives CASRQDRDQPQHF.

This sequence joins TRBV2 and TRBJ1-5; no clear D gene. The length of the CDR3 is 15 residues. Germline CDR1 reads SNHLY; CDR2 reads FYNNEI. Trimming took off 6 bases at V and 0 bases at J, with 12 bases between the two ends. The CDR3 spells CASRAEKTSNQPQHF. CDR3 DNA: TGTGCCAGCAGGGCGGAGAAAACTAGCAATCAGCCCCAGCATTTT.

The chain couples TRBV12-5 to TRBJ1-3; maybe TRBD1 (5 bases). The ends were cut back, 9 bases at V and 8 bases at J, with 17 bases in the middle. This CDR3 is 13 amino acids long. Germline CDR1 is LGHNT and CDR2 is FRNRAP. The CDR3 DNA follows: TGTGCTAGCCAAGACAGTAACTTTGACACCATATATTTT. It is translated as CASQDSNFDTIYF.

V and J are TRBV12-5 and TRBJ1-5; D unresolved. The V end was cut by 0 bases, the J end by 2 bases, with 14 bases between. Germline CDR1 LGHNT, CDR2 FRNRAP. This CDR3 contains 17 residues. The CDR3 bases are TGTGCTAGTGGTTTGGTACCTACCCGCCGGGGCAATCAGCCCCAGCATTTT. Translation gives CASGLVPTRRGNQPQHF.

The rearrangement links TRBV19 to TRBJ1-1, with D unclear. The CDR3 consists of 14 residues. CDR1 is LNHDA and CDR2 is SQIVND in the germline V gene (reference sequence). V lost 7 bases and J lost 4, with 16 bases in between. The CDR3 region is CASTMWGGGTEAFF. The CDR3 nucleotides are TGTGCCAGTACAATGTGGGGAGGTGGCACTGAAGCTTTCTTT.